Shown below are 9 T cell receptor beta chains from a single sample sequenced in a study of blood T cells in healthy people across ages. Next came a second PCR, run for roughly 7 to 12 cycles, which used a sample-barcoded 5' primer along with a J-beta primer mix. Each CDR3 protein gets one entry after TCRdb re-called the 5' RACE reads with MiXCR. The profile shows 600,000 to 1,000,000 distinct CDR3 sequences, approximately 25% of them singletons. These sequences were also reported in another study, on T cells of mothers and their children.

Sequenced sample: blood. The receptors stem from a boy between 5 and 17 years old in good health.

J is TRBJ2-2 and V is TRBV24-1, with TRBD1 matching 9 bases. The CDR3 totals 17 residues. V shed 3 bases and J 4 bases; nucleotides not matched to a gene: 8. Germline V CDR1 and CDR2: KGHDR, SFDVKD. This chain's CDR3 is CATSDPPGQGPTGELFF. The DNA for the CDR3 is TGTGCCACCAGTGATCCTCCGGGACAGGGACCCACCGGGGAGCTGTTTTTT.

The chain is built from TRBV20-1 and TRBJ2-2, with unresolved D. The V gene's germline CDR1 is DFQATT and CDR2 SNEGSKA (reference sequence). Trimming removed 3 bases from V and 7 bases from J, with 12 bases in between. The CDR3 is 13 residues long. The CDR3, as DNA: TGCAGTGCTAGGACGACTGGAGTCGGGGAGCTGTTTTTT. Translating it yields CSARTTGVGELFF.

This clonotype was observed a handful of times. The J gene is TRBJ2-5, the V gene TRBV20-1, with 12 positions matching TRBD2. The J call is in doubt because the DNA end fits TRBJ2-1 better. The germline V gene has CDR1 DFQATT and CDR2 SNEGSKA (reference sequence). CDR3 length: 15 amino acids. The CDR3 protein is CSARDPGLAGHEQFF. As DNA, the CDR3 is TGCAGTGCTAGAGACCCAGGACTAGCGGGACATGAGCAGTTCTTC.

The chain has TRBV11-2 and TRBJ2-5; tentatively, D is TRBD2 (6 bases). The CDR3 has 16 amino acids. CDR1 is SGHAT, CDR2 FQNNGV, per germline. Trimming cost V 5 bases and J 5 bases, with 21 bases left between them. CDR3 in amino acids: CASSAGTGLSFETQYF. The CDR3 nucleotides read TGTGCCAGCAGCGCGGGAACAGGACTATCCTTTGAGACCCAGTACTTC.

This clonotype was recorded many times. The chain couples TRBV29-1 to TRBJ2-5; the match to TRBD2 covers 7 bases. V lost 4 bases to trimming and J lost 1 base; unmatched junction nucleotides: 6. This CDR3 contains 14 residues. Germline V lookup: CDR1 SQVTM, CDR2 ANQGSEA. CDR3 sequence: CSVAGLGRQETQYF. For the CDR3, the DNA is TGCAGCGTTGCTGGACTAGGACGCCAAGAGACCCAGTACTTC.

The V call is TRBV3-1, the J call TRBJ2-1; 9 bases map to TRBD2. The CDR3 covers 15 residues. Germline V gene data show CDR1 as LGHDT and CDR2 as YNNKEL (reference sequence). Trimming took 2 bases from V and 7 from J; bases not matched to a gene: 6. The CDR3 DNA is TGTGCCAGCAGCCAAACCCCTAGCGGGGAAAATGAGCAGTTCTTC. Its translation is CASSQTPSGENEQFF.

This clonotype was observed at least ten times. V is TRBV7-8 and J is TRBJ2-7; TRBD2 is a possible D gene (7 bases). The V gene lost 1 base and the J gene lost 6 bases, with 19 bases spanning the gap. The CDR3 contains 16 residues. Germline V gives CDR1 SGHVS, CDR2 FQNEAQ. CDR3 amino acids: CASSLDTGWGLREQYF. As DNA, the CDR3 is TGTGCCAGCAGCTTAGATACAGGGTGGGGACTACGCGAGCAGTACTTC.

CDR3 amino acids: CSVAVGASDQPQHF. CDR3 nucleotide sequence: TGCAGCGTTGCGGTCGGGGCCTCGGATCAGCCCCAGCATTTT. The chain has TRBV29-1 and TRBJ1-5, with D perhaps matching TRBD1 (5 bases). The V gene lost 4 bases and the J gene lost 5 bases, with 15 bases spanning the gap. Germline CDR1 is SQVTM and CDR2 is ANQGSEA. The CDR3 is made up of 14 amino acids.

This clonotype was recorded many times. The CDR3 DNA reads TGTGCCAGCAGTTTCGTGGGAACTGAAGCTTTCTTT. Amino acids: CASSFVGTEAFF. The chain joins TRBV12-3 or TRBV12-4 to TRBJ1-1; no reliable D call. V lost 3 bases, J lost 5 bases, and 7 bases lay in between. The CDR3 is 12 residues long.